This is a list of T cell receptor beta chains from one sample in a study of CD8 T cells in Susac syndrome. TCRdb reanalysed the immunoSEQ multiplex PCR reads using MiXCR and keeps one entry per CDR3 protein. The sample consists of 230,000 or so distinct CDR3 sequences, roughly 96% of them appearing once. The sequenced sample consisted of CD4+ T cells from PBMCs. The receptors stem from a human donor with multiple sclerosis. Each CDR3 is given with its conserved first and last residue. The D gene is left open where the match is weak. The size of a clone is reported for some rows only, either as once, few or many, or as a class for expanded clones.

NA	NA	TRBJ1-2	TRBV7-9	TGTGCCAGCAGCTTTGCATCTAACTATGGCTACACCTTC	CASSFASNYGYTF
NA	NA	TRBJ2-7	TRBV3-1	TGTGCCAGCAGTACAGGGAGCACCTACGAGCAGTACTTC	CASSTGSTYEQYF
NA	NA	TRBJ2-1	TRBV20-1	TGCAGTGCTAGAGATTTTCGGCAGGGATTCTCCGAGCAGTTCTTC	CSARDFRQGFSEQFF
NA	NA	TRBJ2-3	TRBV10-3	TGTGCCACCCAACACACAGATACGCAGTATTTT	CATQHTDTQYF
NA	NA	TRBJ1-5	TRBV27	TGTGCCAGCAGTTTTCGATCCCTCAATCAGCCCCAGCATTTT	CASSFRSLNQPQHF
TRBD2	NA	TRBJ2-7	TRBV5-1	TGCGCCAGCAGTTCGACTAGCCTCTCCTACGAGCAGTACTTC	CASSSTSLSYEQYF
NA	NA	TRBJ1-4	TRBV20-1	TGCAGTGCTAGAGATCGCAGGCAGGCGATGTTTTTT	CSARDRRQAMFF
NA	NA	TRBJ2-7	TRBV9	TGTGCCAGCAGCGTAGGCCGGGGCGAGCAGTACTTC	CASSVGRGEQYF
NA	NA	TRBJ2-1	TRBV25-1	TGTGCCAGCAGTGAGGCCGGGACGAATGAGCAGTTCTTC	CASSEAGTNEQFF
NA	NA	TRBJ2-7	TRBV28	TGTGCCAGCAGTTTAACGGGGCCCTACTACGAGCAGTACTTC	CASSLTGPYYEQYF
TRBD1	NA	TRBJ2-1	TRBV7-7	TGTGCTAGCAGCTTGGGCAGGGGGCGGAATGAGCAGTTCTTC	CASSLGRGRNEQFF
NA	once	TRBJ2-6	TRBV29-1	TGCAGCGTTAACAACTCGATCAGGCGACTCTCTGGGGCCAACGTCCTGACTTTC	CSVNNSIRRLSGANVLTF
TRBD2	NA	TRBJ2-3	TRBV14	TGTGCCAGCAGCGATTTCGGGACTAGCGCCACAGATACGCAGTATTTT	CASSDFGTSATDTQYF
NA	NA	TRBJ2-5	TRBV5-4	TGTGCCAGCTCATGGGTCGGAGAGACCCAGTACTTC	CASSWVGETQYF
NA	NA	TRBJ1-1	TRBV20-1	TGCAGTGCGACCTACAGGGATGAAGCTTTCTTT	CSATYRDEAFF
NA	NA	TRBJ2-1	TRBV12-3/TRBV12-4	TGTGCCAGCAGGCTCAGATCCTACAATGAGCAGTTCTTC	CASRLRSYNEQFF
NA	NA	TRBJ2-6	TRBV19	TGTGCCAGTAGTATGCCTGGGGCCAACGTCCTGACTTTC	CASSMPGANVLTF
NA	NA	TRBJ2-7	TRBV20-1	TGCAGTGCTAGTCCGGGGTTCGCCCGCAGCTACGAGCAGTACTTC	CSASPGFARSYEQYF
NA	few	TRBJ2-1	TRBV30	TGTGCCTGGAGTGCCTTCATTTCCAATGAGCAGTTCTTC	CAWSAFISNEQFF
TRBD1	NA	TRBJ2-7	TRBV11-1	TGTGCCAGCAGCCCCCCCGTGATCTCAGGGGGCCCCTACGAGCAGTACTTC	CASSPPVISGGPYEQYF
NA	NA	TRBJ2-4	TRBV20-1	TGCAGTGCTAGAGAAGGAGGGGCTGGCAAAAACATTCAGTACTTC	CSAREGGAGKNIQYF
NA	NA	TRBJ1-5	TRBV27	TGTGCCACGAGCCCGTTAGCAGTTCTCAATCAGCCCCAGCATTTT	CATSPLAVLNQPQHF
NA	NA	TRBJ1-4	TRBV3-1	TGTGCCAGCAGCAGCGGCTCGTCCCTGGGTGAAAAACTGTTTTTT	CASSSGSSLGEKLFF
TRBD2	NA	TRBJ2-1	TRBV30	TGTGCCTGGAGTGTGGTAGCGGGAGGGCCCAGTGAGCAGTTCTTC	CAWSVVAGGPSEQFF
TRBD1	NA	TRBJ2-5	TRBV4-1	TGCGCCAGCAGCCAATTACAGGGGGCGGCTATGGCGACCCAGTACTTC	CASSQLQGAAMATQYF
NA	NA	TRBJ1-2	TRBV12-3/TRBV12-4	TGTGCCAGCAGTTTAGCAGGGGCAGGTGGCTACACCTTC	CASSLAGAGGYTF
NA	once	TRBJ2-7	TRBV19	TGTGCCAGTACCTCCCCGGGAGTGCGTGAGCAGTACTTC	CASTSPGVREQYF
NA	NA	TRBJ1-1	TRBV28	TGTGCCAGCACAGAAGGGTGGGGGGCTGAAGCTTTCTTT	CASTEGWGAEAFF
NA	NA	TRBJ2-1	TRBV28	TGTGCCAGCAGTTTAATCGGACCGCACCAGTTCTTC	CASSLIGPHQFF
TRBD1	NA	TRBJ2-5	TRBV7-6	TGTGCCAGCAGCTTAGTAGTCGTCTTGACAGGGCGGTTAGGTGAGACCCAGTACTTC	CASSLVVVLTGRLGETQYF
NA	NA	TRBJ2-1	TRBV29-1	TGCAGCGTGGGATACCAACCGGGACCTCCGCTATACAATGAGCAGTTCTTC	CSVGYQPGPPLYNEQFF
NA	NA	TRBJ1-1	TRBV4-2	TGTGCCAGCAGCCAAGATCGGGAGGGGACTGAAGCTTTCTTT	CASSQDREGTEAFF
TRBD1	NA	TRBJ1-2	TRBV2	TGTGCCAGCAAACCACAGGGGACGGTCTACACCTTC	CASKPQGTVYTF
NA	NA	TRBJ1-5	TRBV27	TGTGCCAGCAGCCCGGGGGTGAGCAATCAGCCCCAGCATTTT	CASSPGVSNQPQHF
TRBD1	NA	TRBJ2-7	TRBV24-1	TGTGCCACCAGTGATTTTGCTTCGGGACAGGGGGCGAGATACGAGCAGTACTTC	CATSDFASGQGARYEQYF
NA	NA	TRBJ1-5	TRBV25-1	TGTGCCAGCAGTAATGGGATTGGGAACAATCAGCCCCAGCATTTT	CASSNGIGNNQPQHF
NA	NA	TRBJ1-2	TRBV20-1	TGCAGTGCTAGAGCACTCTCAGGGGACTATGGCTACACCTTC	CSARALSGDYGYTF
NA	NA	TRBJ1-6	TRBV20-1	TGCAGTGCTAGAGATGGATCCTATAATTCACCCCTCCACTTT	CSARDGSYNSPLHF
NA	NA	TRBJ1-2	TRBV12-3/TRBV12-4	TGTGCCAGCAGTTTCCGTAGGGGCGGATTGGGTGGCTACACCTTC	CASSFRRGGLGGYTF
NA	NA	TRBJ1-1	TRBV9	TGTGCCAGCAGCAGCGGGGACACTGAAGCTTTCTTT	CASSSGDTEAFF
TRBD1	NA	TRBJ2-7	TRBV4-1	TGCGCCAGCAGCCAAGACAGGGGGACCTACGAGCAGTACTTC	CASSQDRGTYEQYF
NA	NA	TRBJ2-3	TRBV20-1	TGCAGTGCCAGACTAAGTGACACAGATACGCAGTATTTT	CSARLSDTDTQYF
TRBD2	NA	TRBJ2-3	TRBV11-2	TGTGCCAGCAGCCCGGGACTAGTGTTTGTCCCAGATACGCAGTATTTT	CASSPGLVFVPDTQYF
NA	NA	TRBJ1-1	TRBV18	TGTGCCAGCTCACAACAGGAAGCTTTCTTT	CASSQQEAFF
NA	NA	TRBJ1-4	TRBV29-1	TGCAGCGTAGGGGCTCCCCCGGCGGGAGAAAAACTGTTTTTT	CSVGAPPAGEKLFF
NA	once	TRBJ1-1	TRBV12-3/TRBV12-4	TGTGCCAGCAGCCGAGGGGAGGGGGCTTTCTTT	CASSRGEGAFF
NA	NA	TRBJ1-4	TRBV20-1	TGCAGTGCAACTAGGACAGCTCACAATGAAAAACTGTTTTTT	CSATRTAHNEKLFF
NA	NA	TRBJ2-1	TRBV2	TGTGCCAGCAAGGGGAGCTCCTACAATGAGCAGTTCTTC	CASKGSSYNEQFF
NA	NA	TRBJ2-1	TRBV20-1	TGCAGTGCTAGTGAGCTAGCCAATGAGCAGTTCTTC	CSASELANEQFF
TRBD1	NA	TRBJ1-2	TRBV9	TGTGCCAGCAGCGTAGAAGACAGGGGGAGCTACACCTTC	CASSVEDRGSYTF
TRBD2	few	TRBJ2-5	TRBV11-2	TGTGCCAGCAGGTGGACTAGCCAAGAGACCCAGTACTTC	CASRWTSQETQYF
TRBD1	NA	TRBJ1-2	TRBV30	TGTGCCTGGAGTACCTACAGGGGCAAGAATGGCTACACCTTC	CAWSTYRGKNGYTF
NA	NA	TRBJ2-1	TRBV30	TGTGCCTGGAGTGTTGGGTATGAGCAGTTCTTC	CAWSVGYEQFF
TRBD1	NA	TRBJ1-1	TRBV5-1	TGCGCCAGCAGCTTGGCCGGGACAGGGAACACTGAAGCTTTCTTT	CASSLAGTGNTEAFF
TRBD2	once	TRBJ2-7	TRBV30	TGTGCCTGGAGTGTACGGGAGGGAATCGAGCAGTACTTC	CAWSVREGIEQYF
NA	NA	TRBJ1-1	TRBV29-1	TGCAGCGTTTATCTCGGCGGTACTGAAGCTTTCTTT	CSVYLGGTEAFF
TRBD1	NA	TRBJ1-2	TRBV20-1	TGCAGTGCTAGCACAGGGGACTATTCTAACTATGGCTACACCTTC	CSASTGDYSNYGYTF
TRBD2	once	TRBJ2-3	TRBV7-9	TGTGCCATCCCAAGGGAGCGGGAGGGATCCCACACAGATACGCAGTATTTT	CAIPREREGSHTDTQYF
TRBD1	NA	TRBJ1-1	TRBV7-2	TGTGCCAGCAGCCCTGACAGGGTCGGTATGAACACTGAAGCTTTCTTT	CASSPDRVGMNTEAFF
NA	NA	TRBJ2-5	TRBV7-9	TGTGCCAGCAGCTTCGGGGAAGTACGAGAGACCCAGTACTTC	CASSFGEVRETQYF